The rows below give T cell receptor beta chains drawn from one sample of a study of blood T cell repertoires in COVID-19. Libraries were prepared by immunoSEQ multiplex PCR; TCRdb keeps only in-frame clonotypes and omits some of them. The profile covers about 15,000 clones, with 80% to 85% appearing a single time and just over 9% taken by the ten largest. The sequenced sample was peripheral blood. The receptor source for this set is a human donor in a cohort sampled during active COVID-19. Both conserved end residues are part of each CDR3. Each record gives: V gene, D gene, J gene, clone size, CDR3 protein, CDR3 DNA. A D gene is named only where the DNA matches it firmly. Clone size is shown for a subset of rows, as once, few, many or a class of expanded clone.

TRBV6-5	TRBD1	TRBJ1-2	.	CASSTGQEFYGYTF	TGTGCCAGCAGTACAGGACAGGAGTTCTATGGCTACACCTTC
TRBV29-1	TRBD2	TRBJ2-5	.	CSVGGTGGETQYF	TGCAGCGTTGGGGGTACGGGAGGGGAGACCCAGTACTTC
TRBV7-9	.	TRBJ2-3	once	CASIRDGSLTDTQYF	TGTGCCAGCATCCGAGATGGGAGTCTCACAGATACGCAGTATTTT
TRBV4-2	.	TRBJ2-5	.	CASSQAGAQETQYF	TGTGCCAGCAGCCAAGCAGGGGCCCAAGAGACCCAGTACTTC
TRBV7-2	.	TRBJ1-2	.	CASSLGQTPNYGYTF	TGTGCCAGCAGCTTAGGACAGACTCCGAACTATGGCTACACCTTC
TRBV6-5	.	TRBJ1-4	once	CASRSRGPPNEKLFF	TGTGCCAGCAGGTCCAGGGGACCTCCAAATGAAAAACTGTTTTTT
TRBV5-1	.	TRBJ2-5	.	CASSLEASETQYF	TGCGCCAGCAGTCTTGAAGCGTCAGAGACCCAGTACTTC
TRBV3-1/TRBV3-2	TRBD1	TRBJ1-2	.	CASSRGGLEGYTF	TGTGCCAGCAGCCGAGGGGGCTTAGAGGGCTACACCTTC
TRBV11-1	.	TRBJ1-4	.	CASSLGDSGDDEKLFF	TGTGCCAGCAGCTTAGGAGACTCGGGAGATGATGAAAAACTGTTTTTT
TRBV28	TRBD2	TRBJ2-1	medium-sized	CASSFPTSGTSYNEQFF	TGTGCCAGCAGTTTTCCGACTAGCGGGACCTCCTACAATGAGCAGTTCTTC
TRBV2	TRBD2	TRBJ2-3	few	CASRGGTLIDTQYF	TGTGCCAGCAGGGGAGGGACTTTGATAGATACGCAGTATTTT
TRBV5-8	TRBD2	TRBJ2-3	once	CASSLMGREDRDTQYF	TGTGCCAGCAGCTTGATGGGGCGGGAGGACCGAGATACGCAGTATTTT
TRBV5-4	.	TRBJ2-7	.	CASSLGGGGSHEQYF	TGTGCCAGCAGCTTGGGAGGGGGGGGAAGCCACGAGCAGTACTTC
TRBV5-6	TRBD1	TRBJ1-5	.	CASSLSGGQQPQHF	TGTGCCAGCAGCTTGTCAGGGGGGCAGCAGCCCCAGCATTTT
TRBV4-1	TRBD1	TRBJ2-7	.	CASSQVEGAWYEQYF	TGCGCCAGCAGCCAAGTTGAGGGGGCTTGGTACGAGCAGTACTTC
TRBV5-1	TRBD2	TRBJ2-1	few	CASTQGLDYNEQFF	TGCGCCAGCACCCAGGGACTAGATTACAATGAGCAGTTCTTC
TRBV11-2	TRBD2	TRBJ2-3	.	CASRKREFSTDTQYF	TGTGCCAGCAGGAAGCGGGAATTTAGCACAGATACGCAGTATTTT
TRBV14	TRBD2	TRBJ2-7	.	CASSPGLAGAYEQYF	TGTGCCAGCAGCCCGGGACTAGCGGGCGCCTACGAGCAGTACTTC
TRBV5-1	TRBD1	TRBJ2-1	.	CASSLVTGGLSYNEQFF	TGCGCCAGCAGCTTGGTGACAGGGGGCTTATCCTACAATGAGCAGTTCTTC
TRBV19	TRBD2	TRBJ2-3	few	CASSGGTSGHPSTDTQYF	TGTGCCAGTAGCGGAGGGACTAGCGGGCACCCTAGCACAGATACGCAGTATTTT
TRBV10-3	.	TRBJ1-1	.	CASGRDTDNTEAFF	TGTGCCAGCGGCCGGGACACGGATAACACTGAAGCTTTCTTT
TRBV18	TRBD1	TRBJ2-7	.	CASSPRTGGPYEQYF	TGTGCCAGCTCACCGAGGACAGGGGGACCCTACGAGCAGTACTTC
TRBV13	TRBD1	TRBJ2-5	.	CASSFGRGQETQYF	TGTGCCAGCAGCTTCGGCAGGGGGCAGGAGACCCAGTACTTC
TRBV4-2	TRBD2	TRBJ2-3	.	CASSQGTLAESSTDTQYF	TGTGCCAGCAGCCAAGGAACACTAGCGGAATCTAGCACAGATACGCAGTATTTT
TRBV5-1	TRBD1	TRBJ2-5	.	CASSPTQTGAETQYF	TGCGCCAGCAGCCCGACCCAGACAGGGGCAGAGACCCAGTACTTC
TRBV6-2/TRBV6-3	.	TRBJ1-5	.	CASSYSGRGNQPQHF	TGTGCCAGCAGTTACTCTGGTAGGGGAAATCAGCCCCAGCATTTT
TRBV29-1	TRBD2	TRBJ2-4	.	CSVEALAGEVNIQYF	TGCAGCGTGGAAGCGCTAGCGGGAGAGGTCAACATTCAGTACTTC
TRBV5-1	.	TRBJ2-5	.	CASSLDGRQETQYF	TGCGCCAGCAGCTTGGACGGGAGACAAGAGACCCAGTACTTC
TRBV5-4	TRBD1	TRBJ1-2	.	CASSLSSGGASRYGYTF	TGTGCCAGCAGCTTGTCATCAGGGGGCGCGAGTCGCTATGGCTACACCTTC
TRBV5-4	.	TRBJ1-1	.	CASSLNSRGTEAFF	TGTGCCAGCAGCTTGAACTCCCGAGGGACTGAAGCTTTCTTT
TRBV11-2	TRBD2	TRBJ2-2	.	CASSLATSSNTGELFF	TGTGCCAGCAGCTTAGCGACTAGCTCTAACACCGGGGAGCTGTTTTTT
TRBV9	.	TRBJ1-3	.	CASSVAAGAGNTIYF	TGTGCCAGCAGCGTAGCTGCAGGGGCGGGAAACACCATATATTTT
TRBV7-3	.	TRBJ1-3	.	CASSSSGGSGNTIYF	TGTGCCAGCAGCTCGTCGGGGGGCTCAGGAAACACCATATATTTT
TRBV30	TRBD2	TRBJ2-5	.	CAWSQGLAAQETQYF	TGTGCCTGGAGCCAGGGACTAGCGGCCCAAGAGACCCAGTACTTC
TRBV4-3	TRBD2	TRBJ2-1	.	CASSQAPFPGPGLAGYNEQFF	TGCGCCAGCAGCCAAGCTCCCTTTCCGGGGCCGGGACTAGCGGGGTACAATGAGCAGTTCTTC
TRBV2	TRBD1	TRBJ2-5	medium-sized	CASSPDRGYQETQYF	TGTGCCAGCAGTCCGGACAGGGGGTACCAAGAGACCCAGTACTTC
TRBV7-9	.	TRBJ1-5	.	CASSNTTGWQPQHF	TGTGCCAGCAGCAACACAACAGGGTGGCAGCCCCAGCATTTT
TRBV4-3	.	TRBJ2-5	.	CASSQAPGLGETQYF	TGCGCCAGCAGCCAAGCCCCAGGGCTGGGGGAGACCCAGTACTTC
TRBV5-1	TRBD1	TRBJ2-3	.	CASSWDRSTDTQYF	TGCGCCAGCAGCTGGGACAGAAGCACAGATACGCAGTATTTT
TRBV5-1	TRBD1	TRBJ2-4	.	CASSPDRANIQYF	TGCGCCAGCAGCCCCGACAGGGCAAACATTCAGTACTTC
TRBV18	.	TRBJ1-1	.	CASSPDPQGMNTEAFF	TGTGCCAGCTCACCGGACCCACAGGGAATGAACACTGAAGCTTTCTTT
TRBV7-3	TRBD1	TRBJ2-5	once	CASSSLGTEQETQYF	TGTGCCAGCAGCTCACTCGGGACAGAACAAGAGACCCAGTACTTC
TRBV7-2	TRBD1	TRBJ1-1	.	CASRRGGQGRMNTEAFF	TGTGCCAGCAGAAGGGGGGGACAGGGGCGAATGAACACTGAAGCTTTCTTT
TRBV7-2	TRBD2	TRBJ2-5	.	CASSASGLEETQYF	TGTGCCAGCAGCGCAAGCGGACTAGAAGAGACCCAGTACTTC
TRBV29-1	.	TRBJ1-2	.	CSVDRANYGYTF	TGCAGCGTTGACAGGGCAAACTATGGCTACACCTTC
TRBV7-2	TRBD2	TRBJ2-5	.	CASSLGVGGALETQYF	TGTGCCAGCAGCTTAGGGGTCGGGGGGGCCCTAGAGACCCAGTACTTC
TRBV4-1	TRBD1	TRBJ1-6	.	CASSQDLRQGEVSPLHF	TGCGCCAGCAGCCAAGATTTGAGACAGGGTGAAGTTTCACCCCTCCACTTT
TRBV30	.	TRBJ2-3	.	CAWSDWAGDTQYF	TGTGCCTGGAGTGATTGGGCGGGGGATACGCAGTATTTT
TRBV5-6	.	TRBJ2-4	.	CASGLRGTGKNIQYF	TGTGCCAGCGGTTTGCGGGGCACGGGCAAAAACATTCAGTACTTC
TRBV30	.	TRBJ1-3	.	CAWIGGSGNTIYF	TGTGCCTGGATCGGGGGCTCTGGAAACACCATATATTTT
TRBV23-1	TRBD1	TRBJ2-7	.	CASSLIRDRDPNEQYF	TGCGCCAGCAGCCTCATTCGGGACAGGGACCCGAACGAGCAGTACTTC
TRBV19	TRBD2	TRBJ2-3	.	CASSSRTSGDLSTDTQYF	TGTGCCAGTAGTTCACGGACTAGCGGGGACCTTAGCACAGATACGCAGTATTTT
TRBV7-7	TRBD1	TRBJ1-4	.	CASSLGRDRNEKLFF	TGTGCTAGCAGCTTAGGAAGGGACAGAAATGAAAAACTGTTTTTT
TRBV5-1	.	TRBJ2-3	.	CASSLVPGSTDTQYF	TGCGCCAGCAGCTTGGTCCCGGGGAGCACAGATACGCAGTATTTT